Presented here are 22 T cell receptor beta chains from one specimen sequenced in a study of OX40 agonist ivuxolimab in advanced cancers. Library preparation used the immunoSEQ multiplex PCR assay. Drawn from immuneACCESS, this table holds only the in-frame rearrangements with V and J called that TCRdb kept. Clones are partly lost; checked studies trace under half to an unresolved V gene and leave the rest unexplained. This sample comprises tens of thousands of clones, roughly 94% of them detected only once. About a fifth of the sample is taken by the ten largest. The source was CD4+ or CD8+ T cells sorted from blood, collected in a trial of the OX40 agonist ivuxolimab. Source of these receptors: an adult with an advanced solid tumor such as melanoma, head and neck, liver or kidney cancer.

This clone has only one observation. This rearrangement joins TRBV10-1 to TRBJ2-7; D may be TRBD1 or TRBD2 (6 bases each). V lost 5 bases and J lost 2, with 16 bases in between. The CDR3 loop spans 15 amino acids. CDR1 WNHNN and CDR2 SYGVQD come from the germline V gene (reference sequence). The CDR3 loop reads CASSKGGTGAYEQYF. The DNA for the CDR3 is TGCGCCAGCAGTAAGGGGGGAACAGGAGCCTACGAGCAGTACTTC.

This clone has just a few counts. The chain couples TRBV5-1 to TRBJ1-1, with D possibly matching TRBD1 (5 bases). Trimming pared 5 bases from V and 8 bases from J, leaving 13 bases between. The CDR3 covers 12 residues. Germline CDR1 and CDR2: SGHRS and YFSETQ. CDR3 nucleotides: TGCGCCAGCAGAACTGGGGCTCACGAAGCTTTCTTT. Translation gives CASRTGAHEAFF.

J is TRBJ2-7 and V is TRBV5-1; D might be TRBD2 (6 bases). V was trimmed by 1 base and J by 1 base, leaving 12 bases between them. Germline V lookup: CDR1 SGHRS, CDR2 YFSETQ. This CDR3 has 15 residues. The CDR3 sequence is CASSLRGTDSYEQYF. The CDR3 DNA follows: TGCGCCAGCAGCTTGCGCGGGACGGATTCCTACGAGCAGTACTTC.

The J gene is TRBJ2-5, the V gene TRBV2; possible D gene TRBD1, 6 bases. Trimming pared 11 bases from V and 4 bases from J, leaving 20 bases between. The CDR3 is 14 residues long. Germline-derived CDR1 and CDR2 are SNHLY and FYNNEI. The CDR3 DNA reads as TGTGCCCGAGAGGCCGGGACAACCGGAGAGACCCAGTACTTC. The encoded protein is CAREAGTTGETQYF.

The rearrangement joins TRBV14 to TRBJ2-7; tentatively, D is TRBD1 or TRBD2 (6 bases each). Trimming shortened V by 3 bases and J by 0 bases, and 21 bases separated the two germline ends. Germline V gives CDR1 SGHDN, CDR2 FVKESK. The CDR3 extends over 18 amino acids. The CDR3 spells CASSHPRGLASSSYEQYF. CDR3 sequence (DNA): TGTGCCAGCAGCCACCCCCGGGGGCTAGCGAGTAGCTCCTACGAGCAGTACTTC.

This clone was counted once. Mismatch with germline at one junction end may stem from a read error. CDR3 sequence (DNA): TGTGTCAGCAGTTTGGGTCGATCCGAGCAGTACTTC. It is translated as CVSSLGRSEQYF. V and J are TRBV27 and TRBJ2-7; no definite D call. Germline lookup yields CDR1 MNHEY and CDR2 SMNVEV (reference sequence). The CDR3 runs to 12 residues.

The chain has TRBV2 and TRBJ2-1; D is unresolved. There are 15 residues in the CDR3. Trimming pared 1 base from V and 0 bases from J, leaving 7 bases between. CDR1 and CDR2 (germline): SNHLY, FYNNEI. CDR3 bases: TGTGCCAGCAGTGAAGGCGTTAGCTCCTACAATGAGCAGTTCTTC. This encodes CASSEGVSSYNEQFF.

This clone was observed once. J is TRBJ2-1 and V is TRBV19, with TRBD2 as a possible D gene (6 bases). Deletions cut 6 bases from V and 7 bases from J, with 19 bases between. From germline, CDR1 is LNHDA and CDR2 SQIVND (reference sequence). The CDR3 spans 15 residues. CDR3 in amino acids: CASSPQAGTGNEQFF. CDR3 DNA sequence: TGTGCCAGTAGCCCGCAGGCGGGGACCGGGAATGAGCAGTTCTTC.

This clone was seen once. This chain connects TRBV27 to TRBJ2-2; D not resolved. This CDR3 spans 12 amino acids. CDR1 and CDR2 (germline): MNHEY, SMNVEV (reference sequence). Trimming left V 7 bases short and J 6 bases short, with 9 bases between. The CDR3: CASTQIPGELFF. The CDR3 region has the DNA TGTGCCAGCACCCAAATACCCGGGGAGCTGTTTTTT.

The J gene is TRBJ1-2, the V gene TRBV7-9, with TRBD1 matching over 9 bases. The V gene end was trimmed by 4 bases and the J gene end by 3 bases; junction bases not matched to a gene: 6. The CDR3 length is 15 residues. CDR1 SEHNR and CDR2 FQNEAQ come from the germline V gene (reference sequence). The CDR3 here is CASSSGQGGDYGYTF. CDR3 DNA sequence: TGTGCCAGCAGCTCGGGACAGGGTGGCGACTATGGCTACACCTTC.

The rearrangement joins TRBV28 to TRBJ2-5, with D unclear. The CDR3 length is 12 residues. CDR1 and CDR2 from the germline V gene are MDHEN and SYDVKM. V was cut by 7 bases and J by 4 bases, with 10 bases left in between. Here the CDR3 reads CASNPQGETQYF. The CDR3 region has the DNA TGTGCCAGCAATCCCCAAGGAGAGACCCAGTACTTC.

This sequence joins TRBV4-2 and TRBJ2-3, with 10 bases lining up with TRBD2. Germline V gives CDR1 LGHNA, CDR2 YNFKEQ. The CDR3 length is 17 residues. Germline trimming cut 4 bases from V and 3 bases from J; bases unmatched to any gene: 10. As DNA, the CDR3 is TGTGCCAGCAGCCCTCGAGGCCTAGCGGGAGCGACAGATACGCAGTATTTT. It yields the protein CASSPRGLAGATDTQYF.

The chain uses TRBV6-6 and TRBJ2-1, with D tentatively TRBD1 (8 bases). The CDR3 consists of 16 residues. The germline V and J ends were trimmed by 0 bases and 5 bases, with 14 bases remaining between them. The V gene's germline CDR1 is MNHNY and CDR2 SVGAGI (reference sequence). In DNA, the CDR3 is TGTGCCAGCAGTTACTCTAGGACAGGGACTAACAATGAGCAGTTCTTC. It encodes CASSYSRTGTNNEQFF.

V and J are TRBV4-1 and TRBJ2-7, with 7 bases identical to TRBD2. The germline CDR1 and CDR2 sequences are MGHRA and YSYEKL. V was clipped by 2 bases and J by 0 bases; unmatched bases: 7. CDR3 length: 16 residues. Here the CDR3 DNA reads TGCGCCAGCAGCCAAAGATGGGGAGGGAGCTCCTACGAGCAGTACTTC. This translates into CASSQRWGGSSYEQYF.

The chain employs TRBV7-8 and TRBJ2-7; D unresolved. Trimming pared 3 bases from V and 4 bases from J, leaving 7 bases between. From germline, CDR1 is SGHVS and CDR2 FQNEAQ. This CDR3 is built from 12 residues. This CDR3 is CASSFGWYEQYF. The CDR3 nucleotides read TGTGCCAGCAGCTTCGGTTGGTACGAGCAGTACTTC.

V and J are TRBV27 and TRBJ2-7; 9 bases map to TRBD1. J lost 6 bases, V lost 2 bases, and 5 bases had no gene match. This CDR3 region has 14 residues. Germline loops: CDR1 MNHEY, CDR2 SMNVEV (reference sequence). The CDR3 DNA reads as TGTGCCAGCAGTTTAGGGACAGGGTCAGGCGAGCAGTACTTC. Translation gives CASSLGTGSGEQYF.

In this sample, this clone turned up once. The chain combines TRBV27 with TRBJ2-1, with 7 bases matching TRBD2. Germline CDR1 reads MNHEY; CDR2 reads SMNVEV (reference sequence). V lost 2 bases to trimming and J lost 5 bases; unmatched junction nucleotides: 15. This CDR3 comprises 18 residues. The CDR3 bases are TGTGCCAGCAGTTTAAACCATCTAATTGGCGGGAGAAACAATGAGCAGTTCTTC. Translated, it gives CASSLNHLIGGRNNEQFF.

The CDR3 sequence: CSVGETQYF. For the CDR3, the DNA is TGCAGCGTTGGAGAGACCCAGTACTTC. The chain employs TRBV29-1 and TRBJ2-5; the D is unclear. Germline V gene lookup returns CDR1 SQVTM and CDR2 ANQGSEA. V was cut by 4 bases and J by 4 bases, with 1 base left in between. The CDR3 totals 9 residues.

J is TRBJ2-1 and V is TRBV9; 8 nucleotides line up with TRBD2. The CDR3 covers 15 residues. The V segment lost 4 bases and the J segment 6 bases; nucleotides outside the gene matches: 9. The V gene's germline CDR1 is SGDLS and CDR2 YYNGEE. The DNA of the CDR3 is TGTGCCAGCAGCCCGGCCGGGGGGGCTCTCAATGAGCAGTTCTTC. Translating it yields CASSPAGGALNEQFF. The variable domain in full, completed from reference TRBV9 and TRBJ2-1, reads DSGVTQTPKHLITATGQRVTLRCSPRSGDLSVYWYQQSLDQGLQFLIQYYNGEERAKGNILERFSAQQFPDLHSELNLSSLELGDSALYFCASSPAGGALNEQFFGPGTRLTVL.

The CDR3 loop is CASRSIGPHTEAFF. CDR3 DNA: TGTGCCAGTAGATCGATAGGGCCGCACACTGAAGCTTTCTTT. The chain uses TRBV19 and TRBJ1-1; D remains ambiguous. CDR1 is LNHDA, CDR2 SQIVND, per germline (reference sequence). V was trimmed by 6 bases and J by 3 bases, leaving 14 bases between them. The CDR3 loop spans 14 amino acids.

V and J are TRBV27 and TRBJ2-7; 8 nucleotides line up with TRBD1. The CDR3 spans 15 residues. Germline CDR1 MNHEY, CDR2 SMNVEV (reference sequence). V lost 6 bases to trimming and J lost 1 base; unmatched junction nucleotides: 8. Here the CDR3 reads CASSLTGGPSYEQYF. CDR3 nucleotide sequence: TGTGCCAGCAGCCTTACAGGGGGTCCGTCCTACGAGCAGTACTTC.

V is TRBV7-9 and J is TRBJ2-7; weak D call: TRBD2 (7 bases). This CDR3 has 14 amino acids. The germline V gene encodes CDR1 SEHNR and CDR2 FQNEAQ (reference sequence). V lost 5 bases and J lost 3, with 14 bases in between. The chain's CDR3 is CASSIQGGDYEQYF. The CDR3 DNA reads TGTGCCAGCAGCATACAGGGAGGGGACTACGAGCAGTACTTC.